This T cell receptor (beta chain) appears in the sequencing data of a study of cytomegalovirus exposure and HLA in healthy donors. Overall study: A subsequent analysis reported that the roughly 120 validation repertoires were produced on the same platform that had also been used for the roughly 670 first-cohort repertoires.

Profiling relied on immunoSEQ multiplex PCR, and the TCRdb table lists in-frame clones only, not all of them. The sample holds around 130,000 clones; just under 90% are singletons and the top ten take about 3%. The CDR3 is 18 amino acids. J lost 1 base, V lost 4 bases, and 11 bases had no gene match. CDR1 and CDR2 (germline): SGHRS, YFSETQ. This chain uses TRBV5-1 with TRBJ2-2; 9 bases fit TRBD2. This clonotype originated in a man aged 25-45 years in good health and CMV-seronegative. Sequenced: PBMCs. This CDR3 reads CASSHAWRGGRNTGELFF. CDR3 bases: TGCGCCAGCAGCCACGCCTGGCGGGGGGGAAGGAACACCGGGGAGCTGTTTTTT.